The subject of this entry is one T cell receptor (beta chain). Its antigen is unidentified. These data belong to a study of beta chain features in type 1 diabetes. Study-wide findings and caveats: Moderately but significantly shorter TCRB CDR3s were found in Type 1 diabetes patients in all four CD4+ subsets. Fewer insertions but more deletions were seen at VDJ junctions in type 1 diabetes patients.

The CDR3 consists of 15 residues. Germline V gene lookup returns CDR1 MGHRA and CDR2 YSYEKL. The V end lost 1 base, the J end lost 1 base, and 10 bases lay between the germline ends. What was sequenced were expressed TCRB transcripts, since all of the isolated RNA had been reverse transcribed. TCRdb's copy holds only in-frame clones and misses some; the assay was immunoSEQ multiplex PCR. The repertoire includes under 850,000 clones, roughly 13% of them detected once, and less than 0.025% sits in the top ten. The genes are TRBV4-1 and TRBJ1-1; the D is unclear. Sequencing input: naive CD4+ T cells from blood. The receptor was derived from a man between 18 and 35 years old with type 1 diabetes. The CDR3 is CASSQGGAWNTEAFF. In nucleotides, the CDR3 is TGCGCCAGCAGCCAAGGTGGTGCCTGGAACACTGAAGCTTTCTTT.